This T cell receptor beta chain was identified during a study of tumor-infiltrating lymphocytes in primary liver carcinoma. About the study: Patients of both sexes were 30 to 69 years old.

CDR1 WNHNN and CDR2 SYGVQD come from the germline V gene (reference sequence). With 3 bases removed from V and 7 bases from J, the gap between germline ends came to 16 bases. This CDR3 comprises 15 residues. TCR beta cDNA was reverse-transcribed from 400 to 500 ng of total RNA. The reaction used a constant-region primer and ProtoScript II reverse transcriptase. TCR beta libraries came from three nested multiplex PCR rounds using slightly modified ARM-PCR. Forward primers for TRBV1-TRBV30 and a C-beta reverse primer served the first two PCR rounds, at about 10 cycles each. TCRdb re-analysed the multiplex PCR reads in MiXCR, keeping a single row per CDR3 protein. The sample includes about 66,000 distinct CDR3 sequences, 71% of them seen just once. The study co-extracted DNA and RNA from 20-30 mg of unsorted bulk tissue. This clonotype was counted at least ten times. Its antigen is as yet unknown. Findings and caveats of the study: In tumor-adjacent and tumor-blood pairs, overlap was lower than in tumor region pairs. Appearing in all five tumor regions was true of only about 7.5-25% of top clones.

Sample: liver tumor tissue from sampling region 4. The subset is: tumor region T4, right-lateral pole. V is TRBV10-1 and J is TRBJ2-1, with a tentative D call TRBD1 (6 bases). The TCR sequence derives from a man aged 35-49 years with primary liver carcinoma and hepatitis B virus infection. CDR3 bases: TGCGCCAGCAGTGACCAGAGCAGGGGTGGAAATGAGCAGTTCTTC. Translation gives CASSDQSRGGNEQFF.